The entry below describes one T cell receptor (beta chain). The PCR ran on 60 Vbeta and 13 Jbeta primers. TCRdb keeps only in-frame clones here, not all; method: immunoSEQ multiplex PCR. The sample contains about 170,000 clones, less than 85% of which appear only once. The sample is drawn from a study of cytomegalovirus exposure and HLA in healthy donors. Sequencing was carried out using PBMCs. The TCR was taken from a man younger than 30 in good health and CMV-seronegative.

As DNA, the CDR3 is TGTGCCAGCAGCATGAGGGGGAGGGGCACTGAAGCTTTCTTT. Translation gives CASSMRGRGTEAFF. V gene TRBV7-8 combines with J gene TRBJ1-1; tentatively, D is TRBD1 (6 bases). Germline V gives CDR1 SGHVS, CDR2 FQNEAQ. V lost 5 bases and J lost 4, with 14 bases in between. The CDR3 has 14 residues.